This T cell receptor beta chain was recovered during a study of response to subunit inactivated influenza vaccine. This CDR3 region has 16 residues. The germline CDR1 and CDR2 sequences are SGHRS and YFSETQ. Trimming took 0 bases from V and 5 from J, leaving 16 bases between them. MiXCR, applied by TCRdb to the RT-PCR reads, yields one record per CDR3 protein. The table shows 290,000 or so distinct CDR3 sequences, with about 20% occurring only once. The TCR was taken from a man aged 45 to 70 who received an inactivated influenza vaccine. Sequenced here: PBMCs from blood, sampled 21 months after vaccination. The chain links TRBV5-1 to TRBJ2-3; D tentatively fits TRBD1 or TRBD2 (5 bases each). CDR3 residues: CASSLEASQGEDTQYF. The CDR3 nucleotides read TGCGCCAGCAGCTTGGAAGCAAGCCAGGGAGAAGATACGCAGTATTTT.